Listed below are T cell receptor beta chains from one sample, sequenced in a study of blood T cell repertoires in COVID-19. The data were produced by immunoSEQ multiplex PCR, yet TCRdb's version contains in-frame clones alone and is incomplete. The sample shows some 120,000 clones, about 83% of them seen only once. The specimen sequenced was peripheral blood. These receptors originate from a woman between 45 and 65 years old with acute or convalescent COVID-19. Each CDR3 is given without its conserved first and last residue. The order of the fields is J gene, clone size, V gene, CDR3 protein. Not every row has a clone size; where given, it reads once, few, many or a size class.

>TRBJ1-5|NA|TRBV30
AWSGSTGEQPQH
>TRBJ1-1|NA|TRBV9
ASSGGQGRTEAF
>TRBJ2-7|NA|TRBV5-4
ASSSRGFSYEQY
>TRBJ1-1|NA|TRBV7-2
ASKGGATRGNTEAF
>TRBJ2-2|NA|TRBV19
ASRQGTNTGELF
>TRBJ2-2|NA|TRBV11-3
ASSLARGYTGELF
>TRBJ1-1|NA|TRBV9
ASSPGAGGLHTEAF
>TRBJ2-1|NA|TRBV19
ASSKSGGRANEQF
>TRBJ1-5|once|TRBV19
ASREQGYSNQPQH
>TRBJ1-6|once|TRBV19
ASSPRQGFNSPLH
>TRBJ1-1|NA|TRBV11-2
ASSLQSGLNTEAF
>TRBJ1-2|few|TRBV4-3
ASSLSTGGYGYT
>TRBJ2-2|NA|TRBV7-2
ASRTGGGANGELF
>TRBJ1-1|NA|TRBV19
ASSIASTVEAF
>TRBJ1-3|NA|TRBV19
ASSLPGNTIY
>TRBJ2-7|NA|TRBV7-8
ASSSQGLYEQY
>TRBJ1-1|NA|TRBV19
ATKTGGYTEAF
>TRBJ2-2|few|TRBV15
ATSSLTGKTGELF
>TRBJ1-5|NA|TRBV2
ASSGDSASNQPQH
>TRBJ2-2|NA|TRBV11-2
ASRRTENTGELF
>TRBJ2-3|NA|TRBV15
ATSRDLEDTQY
>TRBJ2-1|NA|TRBV11-2
ASSPSERGGTYNEQF
>TRBJ1-6|NA|TRBV11-2
ASTPVGTDNSPLH
>TRBJ1-4|NA|TRBV6-5
ASSYYQGAYEKLF
>TRBJ2-3|NA|TRBV24-1
ATRGTGRGADTQY
>TRBJ1-2|once|TRBV13
ASSYRTEVWSGYT
>TRBJ1-1|NA|TRBV19
ASSTTGTGNTEAF
>TRBJ2-2|NA|TRBV5-1
ASSLRDFNTGELF